This TCR beta chain was retrieved from a study of cytomegalovirus exposure and HLA in healthy donors (dated by TCRdb to 2015 to 2018). About the investigation overall: A later analysis indicated that the 95 to 150 validation repertoires were generated on the platform also employed for the 650 to 850 repertoires of the first cohort. The study aimed to test whether signatures of past pathogen exposure could be identified by cataloging public T cell receptors. Along with the approximately 670-subject first cohort, a separate validation cohort of about 110 different subjects was used. To predict cytomegalovirus infection status, the study combined high-throughput TCR immunosequencing, statistical association of individual TCRs with disease status, and machine learning.

V ends up 5 bases short and J 0 bases short, with an unmatched junction base count of 6. From the germline V gene (reference sequence), CDR1 is SEHNR and CDR2 is FQNEAQ. Including cysteine and phenylalanine, the CDR3 has 16 amino acids. Only the CDR3 part of the read is kept: 48 bases, read in frame from the first base. About this clone: Its cognate antigen has yet to be identified. No much larger clone exists at a distance of one base, and base qualities are not known.

Donors formed part of the validation cohort, which comprised 120 subjects and was distinct from the first cohort of under 850 subjects. The receptor library was made with the immunoSEQ multiplex PCR assay. Concerning the study's data processing: To diagnose cytomegalovirus status from the catalog of TCR beta chain sequences, a statistical classification framework was built. TCRdb took this table from immuneACCESS and kept in-frame rearrangements with V and J called. Such tables lack part of the clones; where checked against another copy, unresolved V genes explain under half of the gap, and the rest is unexplained. V and J calls and clone size are those listed in that table; D and trimming were worked out from the DNA. The sample yields 150,000 to 200,000 clones; approximately 84% were counted once. The ten largest clones add up to roughly 10% of the sample. Overall study results and their limits: Across donors, most TCR sequences were observed very rarely, whereas some public TCRs were present in many individuals. Cytomegalovirus status was reported to be diagnosed by the classifier with high specificity and sensitivity in both the original and validation cohorts. It was suggested by the authors that the approach could potentially be generalized to other disease states and immunological phenotypes. In a later analysis, TCRs clustered in the first cohort were found to also tend to co-occur in the approximately 120 validation repertoires, with around 94% of cluster scores above 0. In vitro tests confirmed that three of the cytomegalovirus-associated TCR beta chains recognize cytomegalovirus antigens. The study gave a list of about 150 TCR beta chains associated with cytomegalovirus. A later analysis had no HLA typing for the validation cohort, so co-occurrence there was scored across all 130 or so repertoires.

The sequence joins TRBV7-9 to TRBJ2-5; TRBD2 agrees with 10 junctional bases. The source of this sequence is a young man in good health and CMV-seropositive. The sample comprised PBMCs. The DNA sequence is as follows: TGTGCCAGCAGCACGGGACTAGCGATGTACCAAGAGACCCAGTACTTC. Its coded protein is CASSTGLAMYQETQYF.